Sequencing of this TCR beta chain was carried out in a study of T-cell reconstitution after alpha-beta-depleted transplantation in children. With 3 bases removed from V and 0 bases from J, the gap between germline ends came to 14 bases. This CDR3 region has 15 residues. Per germline, CDR1 DFQATT and CDR2 SNEGSKA (reference sequence). At least ten counts were recorded for this clonotype. Its cognate antigen is unknown. A library of TCRbeta sequences, prepared with unique molecular identifiers, was generated. In TCRdb, the PCR reads were re-called with MiXCR into one record per CDR3 protein. There are hundreds of thousands of distinct CDR3 sequences in the sample; 11% occur only once, and roughly a quarter lies in the top ten. Study results and limitations: One year after transplant, T-cell counts and diversity came mostly from newly produced T cells. By about two months after transplant, alpha-beta T cells reportedly arose from several hundred graft clones that had expanded.

This specimen was peripheral blood, taken 180 days after TCRalphabeta/CD19-depleted stem cell transplant. The chain is built from TRBV20-1 and TRBJ1-1; D is undetermined. This TCR derives from a male patient under 10 years old who had a stem cell transplant for chronic granulomatous disease, so the T cells may come from the graft donor. CDR3 nucleotide sequence: TGCAGTGCTAGCCCCCGAAGACTGATGAACACTGAAGCTTTCTTT. Its protein is CSASPRRLMNTEAFF.